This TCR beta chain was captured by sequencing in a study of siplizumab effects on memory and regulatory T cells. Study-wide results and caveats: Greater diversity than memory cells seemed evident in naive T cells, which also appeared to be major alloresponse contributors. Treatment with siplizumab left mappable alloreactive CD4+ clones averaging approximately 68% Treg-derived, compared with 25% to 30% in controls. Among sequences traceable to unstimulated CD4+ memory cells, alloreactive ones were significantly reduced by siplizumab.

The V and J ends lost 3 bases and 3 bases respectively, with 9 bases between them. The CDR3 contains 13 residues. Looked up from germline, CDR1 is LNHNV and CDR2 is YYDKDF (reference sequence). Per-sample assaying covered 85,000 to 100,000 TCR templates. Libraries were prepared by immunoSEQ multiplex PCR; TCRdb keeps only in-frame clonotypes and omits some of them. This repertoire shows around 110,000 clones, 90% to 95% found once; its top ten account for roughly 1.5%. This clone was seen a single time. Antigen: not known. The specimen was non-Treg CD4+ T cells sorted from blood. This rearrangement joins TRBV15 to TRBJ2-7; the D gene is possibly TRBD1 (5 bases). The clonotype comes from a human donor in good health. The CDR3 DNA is TGTGCCACCAGCAGGAGGCAGGGCTACGAGCAGTACTTC. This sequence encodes CATSRRQGYEQYF. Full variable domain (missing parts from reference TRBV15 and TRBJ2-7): DAMVIQNPRYQVTQFGKPVTLSCSQTLNHNVMYWYQQKSSQAPKLLFHYYDKDFNNEADTPDNFQSRRPNTSFCFLDIRSPGLGDTAMYLCATSRRQGYEQYFGPGTRLTVT.